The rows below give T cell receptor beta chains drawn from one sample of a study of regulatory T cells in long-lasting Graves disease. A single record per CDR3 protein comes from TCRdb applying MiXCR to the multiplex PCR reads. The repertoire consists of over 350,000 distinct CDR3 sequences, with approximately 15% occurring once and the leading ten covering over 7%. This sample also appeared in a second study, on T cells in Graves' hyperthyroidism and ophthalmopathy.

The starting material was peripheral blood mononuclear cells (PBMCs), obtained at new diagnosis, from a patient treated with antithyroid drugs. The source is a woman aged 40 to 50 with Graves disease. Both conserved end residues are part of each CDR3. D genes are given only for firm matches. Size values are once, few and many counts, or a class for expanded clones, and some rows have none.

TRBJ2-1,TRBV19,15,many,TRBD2,TGTGCCAGTAGTAGATCCGGGACTAACTACAATGAGCAGTTCTTC,CASSRSGTNYNEQFF
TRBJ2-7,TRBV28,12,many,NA,TGTGCCAGCAACGTCGGGCTTTACGAGCAGTACTTC,CASNVGLYEQYF
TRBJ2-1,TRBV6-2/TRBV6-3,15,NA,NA,TGTGCCAGCAGTCCCGGGCCGAGCTCCTACAATGAGCAGTTCTTC,CASSPGPSSYNEQFF
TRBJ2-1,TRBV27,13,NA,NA,TGTGCCAGCAGTCAAGACGGAGACAATGAGCAGTTCTTC,CASSQDGDNEQFF
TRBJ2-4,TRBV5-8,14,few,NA,TGTGCCAGCAGCTTGGGAGGGAGTGGGAACATTCAGTACTTC,CASSLGGSGNIQYF
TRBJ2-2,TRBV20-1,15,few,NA,TGCAGTGCTAGGGGGGGCTTAGCGACCGCCGGGGAGCTGTTTTTT,CSARGGLATAGELFF
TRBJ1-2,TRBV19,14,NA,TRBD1,TGTGCCAGTAGTAACCACAGGGGGGAGAGTGGCTACACCTTC,CASSNHRGESGYTF
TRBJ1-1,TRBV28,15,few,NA,TGTGCCAGCAGTTTATGGGGACGGTTGGGGGGCTCAGCTTTCTTT,CASSLWGRLGGSAFF
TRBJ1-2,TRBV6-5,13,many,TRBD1,TGTGCCAGCAGTTACGGACAGGGTTTAGGCTACACCTTC,CASSYGQGLGYTF
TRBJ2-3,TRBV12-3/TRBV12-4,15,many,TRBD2,TGTGCCAGCAGTTTCGCGGGAGACAGCACAGATACGCAGTATTTT,CASSFAGDSTDTQYF
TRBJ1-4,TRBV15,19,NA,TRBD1,TGTGCCACCAGCAGAGTGACAGGGTATATCACGGAAACTAATGAAAAACTGTTTTTT,CATSRVTGYITETNEKLFF
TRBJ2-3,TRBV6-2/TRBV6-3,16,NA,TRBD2,TGTGCCAGCAGTTTTCGACTAGCGGGACTGACAGATACGCAGTATTTT,CASSFRLAGLTDTQYF
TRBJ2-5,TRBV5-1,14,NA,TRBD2,TGCGCCAGCAGCGCCGGGACTAGCGTTGAGACCCAGTACTTC,CASSAGTSVETQYF
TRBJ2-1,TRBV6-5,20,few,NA,TGTGCCAGCAGTTATGGGAAGACTGACACCCAAGGAACCCTGACCGATGAGCAGTTCTTC,CASSYGKTDTQGTLTDEQFF
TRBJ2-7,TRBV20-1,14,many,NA,TGCAGTGCCCTACTGACTCAGGGTGCGGGCGAGCAGTACTTC,CSALLTQGAGEQYF
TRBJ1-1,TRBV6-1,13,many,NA,TGTGCCAGCAAGGTCCATAGAAACACTGAAGCTTTCTTT,CASKVHRNTEAFF
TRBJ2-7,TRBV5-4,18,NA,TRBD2,TGTGCCAGCAGCTTGATGGTAGCGGGAGGGCCTACCTCCTACGAGCAGTACTTC,CASSLMVAGGPTSYEQYF
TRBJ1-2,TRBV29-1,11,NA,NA,TGCAGCGGACGCGGACCCGAGGCCTACACCTTC,CSGRGPEAYTF
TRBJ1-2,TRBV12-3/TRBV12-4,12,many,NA,TGTGCCAGCAGAAGACTAGACTATGGCTACACCTTC,CASRRLDYGYTF
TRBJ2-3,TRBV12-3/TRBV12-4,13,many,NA,TGTGCCAGCAGTTTATATTATACAGATACGCAGTATTTT,CASSLYYTDTQYF
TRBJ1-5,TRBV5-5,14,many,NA,TGTGCCAGCAGCACGTGGGGTGGCAATCAGCCCCAGCATTTT,CASSTWGGNQPQHF
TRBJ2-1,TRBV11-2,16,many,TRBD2,TGTGCCAGCAGCTTAGTCGGGACTAGCTCCTACAATGAGCAGTTCTTC,CASSLVGTSSYNEQFF
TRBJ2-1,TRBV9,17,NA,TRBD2,TGTGCCAGCAGCGTAGTCGGAGGGACTAGCGGGATGGTTGAGCAGTTCTTC,CASSVVGGTSGMVEQFF
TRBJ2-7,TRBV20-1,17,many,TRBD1,TGCAGTGCTAGGGGCGGGACAGGGGCTTCATCTTACTACGAGCAGTACTTC,CSARGGTGASSYYEQYF
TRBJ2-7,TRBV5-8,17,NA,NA,TGTGCCAGCAGCTTGGGGCAGCAACTAACCCCCTCCTACGAGCAGTACTTC,CASSLGQQLTPSYEQYF
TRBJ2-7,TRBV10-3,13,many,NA,TGTGCCAGCTCCCTGGGAGCGGACTACGAGCAGTACTTC,CASSLGADYEQYF
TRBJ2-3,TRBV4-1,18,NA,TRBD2,TGCGCCAGCAGCCAAGATCAGCTAGCGGGAGGGAACACCCATACGCAGTATTTT,CASSQDQLAGGNTHTQYF
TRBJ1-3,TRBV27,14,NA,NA,TGTGCCAGCGGTTTGACAGCGGCGGGAAACACCATATATTTT,CASGLTAAGNTIYF
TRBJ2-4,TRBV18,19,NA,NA,TGTGCCAGCTCACCAGCGAGAGACACCGTGGAACTAGCCAAAAACATTCAGTACTTC,CASSPARDTVELAKNIQYF
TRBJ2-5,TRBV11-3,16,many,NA,TGTGCCAGCAGCTTAGATAGGTGGCAGGGTAAAGAGACCCAGTACTTC,CASSLDRWQGKETQYF
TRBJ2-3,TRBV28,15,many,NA,TGTGCCAGCAGTTTAGGGTGGCCAGGGTCAGATACGCAGTATTTT,CASSLGWPGSDTQYF
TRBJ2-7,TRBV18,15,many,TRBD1,TGTGCCAGCTCAGCACGAGGACAGGGGGCGGACGAGCAGTACTTC,CASSARGQGADEQYF
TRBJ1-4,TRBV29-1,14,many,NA,TGCAGCGTTGATCCCCAGGGTGGGAATGAAAAACTGTTTTTT,CSVDPQGGNEKLFF
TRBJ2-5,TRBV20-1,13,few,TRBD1,TGCAGTGCTAAAACAGGGGGCCGGGAGACCCAGTACTTC,CSAKTGGRETQYF